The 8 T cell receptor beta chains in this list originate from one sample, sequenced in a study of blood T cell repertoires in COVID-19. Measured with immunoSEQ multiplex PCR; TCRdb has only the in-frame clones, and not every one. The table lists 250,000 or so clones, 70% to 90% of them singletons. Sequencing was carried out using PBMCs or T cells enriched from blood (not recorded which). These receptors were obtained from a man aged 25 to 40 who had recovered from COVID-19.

The CDR3 here is CSEWDSHYEQYF. The DNA for the CDR3 is TGCAGCGAGTGGGACAGCCACTACGAGCAGTACTTC. V and J are TRBV29-1 and TRBJ2-7, with 7 bases that match TRBD1. Germline CDR1 is SQVTM and CDR2 is ANQGSEA. The CDR3 spans 12 residues. V lost 7 bases, J lost 3 bases, and 6 bases stayed unmatched.

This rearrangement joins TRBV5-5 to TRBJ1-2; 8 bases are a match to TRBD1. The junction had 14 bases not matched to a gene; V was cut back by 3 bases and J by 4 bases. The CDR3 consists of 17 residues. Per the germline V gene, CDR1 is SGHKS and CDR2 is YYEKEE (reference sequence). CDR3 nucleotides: TGTGCCAGCAGCTCCCAAGGGGGAGGACAGGGTGCCTATGGCTACACCTTC. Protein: CASSSQGGGQGAYGYTF. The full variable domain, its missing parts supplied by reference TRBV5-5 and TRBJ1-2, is DAGVTQSPTHLIKTRGQQVTLRCSPISGHKSVSWYQQVLGQGPQFIFQYYEKEERGRGNFPDRFSARQFPNYSSELNVNALLLGDSALYLCASSSQGGGQGAYGYTFGSGTRLTVV.

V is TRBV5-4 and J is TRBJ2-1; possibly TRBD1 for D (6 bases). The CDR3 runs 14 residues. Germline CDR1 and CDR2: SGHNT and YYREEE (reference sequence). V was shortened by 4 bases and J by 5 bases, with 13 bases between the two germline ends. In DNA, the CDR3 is TGTGCCAGCAGCCCGAAGACAGGAGACAATGAGCAGTTCTTC. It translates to CASSPKTGDNEQFF.

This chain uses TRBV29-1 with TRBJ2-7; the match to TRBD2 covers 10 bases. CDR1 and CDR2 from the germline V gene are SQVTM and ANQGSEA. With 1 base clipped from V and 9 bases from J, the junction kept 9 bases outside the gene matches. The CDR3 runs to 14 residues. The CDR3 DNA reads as TGCAGCGTTGAAGTTCGGCTAGCGGGAGCTGGGCAGTACTTC. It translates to CSVEVRLAGAGQYF.

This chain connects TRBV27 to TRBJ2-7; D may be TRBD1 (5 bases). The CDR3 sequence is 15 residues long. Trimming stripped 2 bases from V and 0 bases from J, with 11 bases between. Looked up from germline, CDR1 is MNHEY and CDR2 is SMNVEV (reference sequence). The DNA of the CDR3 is TGTGCCAGCAGTTTAAGCAGGGTTAGCTCCTACGAGCAGTACTTC. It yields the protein CASSLSRVSSYEQYF.

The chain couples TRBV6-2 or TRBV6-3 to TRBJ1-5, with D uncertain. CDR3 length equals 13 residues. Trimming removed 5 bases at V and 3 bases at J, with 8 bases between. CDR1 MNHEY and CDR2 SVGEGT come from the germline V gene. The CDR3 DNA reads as TGTGCCAGCAGTCCCGTAAACAATCAGCCCCAGCATTTT. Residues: CASSPVNNQPQHF.

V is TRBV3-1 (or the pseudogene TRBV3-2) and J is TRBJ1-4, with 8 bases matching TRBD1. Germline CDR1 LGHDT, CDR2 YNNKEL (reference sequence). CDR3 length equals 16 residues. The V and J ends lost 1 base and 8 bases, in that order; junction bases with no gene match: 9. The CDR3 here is CASSQGNQGAGEKLFF. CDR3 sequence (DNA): TGTGCCAGCAGCCAAGGGAACCAGGGGGCTGGGGAAAAACTGTTTTTT.

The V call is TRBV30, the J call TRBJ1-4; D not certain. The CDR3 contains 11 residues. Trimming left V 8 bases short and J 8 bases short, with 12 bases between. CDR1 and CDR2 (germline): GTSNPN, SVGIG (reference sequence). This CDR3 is CAAQWAEKLFF. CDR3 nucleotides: TGTGCCGCCCAGTGGGCCGAAAAACTGTTTTTT.